The rows below give T cell receptor beta chains drawn from one sample of a study of T cells in Graves' hyperthyroidism and ophthalmopathy. TCRdb ran MiXCR on the multiplex PCR reads and lists one entry per CDR3 protein. The sample contains 450,000 to 700,000 distinct CDR3 sequences, under 60% of which appear only once. Sequenced sample: peripheral blood or thyroid tissue (not recorded which). These receptor sequences come from a woman between 18 and 29 years old with Graves' hyperthyroidism. CDR3s include the opening cysteine and the closing phenylalanine or tryptophan. Clone size, where shown, is once, few, many, or a class for clones that have expanded.

J gene | V gene | clone size | CDR3 protein
TRBJ2-6 | TRBV7-9 | NA | CASSTQVLTF
TRBJ1-1 | TRBV19 | many | CASSIPQGDTEAFF
TRBJ2-5 | TRBV29-1 | NA | CSVQPRLGTQYF
TRBJ1-1 | TRBV29-1 | NA | CSVEGADRAEAFF
TRBJ2-7 | TRBV20-1 | NA | CSATDYNNEQYF
TRBJ2-7 | TRBV12-3/TRBV12-4 | NA | CASRPSETYEQYF
TRBJ2-7 | TRBV7-2 | NA | CASSLVGQQYF
TRBJ1-4 | TRBV27 | NA | CASSSGRGLNEKLFF
TRBJ2-1 | TRBV25-1 | NA | CASSQDPGTTEDNEQFF
TRBJ1-1 | TRBV29-1 | NA | CSLDRGDTEAFF
TRBJ1-1 | TRBV19 | many | CASSATMNTEAFF
TRBJ1-1 | TRBV20-1 | many | CSAVDWTEAFF
TRBJ2-7 | TRBV9 | few | CASSVGGSGLEQYF
TRBJ2-7 | TRBV24-1 | NA | CATSDLQHGYNEQYF
TRBJ1-5 | TRBV9 | many | CASSLWDGQPQHF
TRBJ1-2 | TRBV6-1 | once | CASSTSGNGYTF
TRBJ1-2 | TRBV29-1 | NA | CSVDGQGNYGNTF
TRBJ1-4 | TRBV18 | many | CASSPRRNEKLFF
TRBJ1-2 | TRBV20-1 | NA | CSARTTRDRGGYGYTF
TRBJ2-5 | TRBV15 | NA | CATSRDSWENKASGRTGETQYF
TRBJ2-7 | TRBV4-3 | NA | CASSHLRQGTAYEQYF
TRBJ2-5 | TRBV24-1 | many | CATSDTRGPGETQYF
TRBJ2-2 | TRBV7-9 | few | CASRLAGSGELFF
TRBJ1-5 | TRBV6-5 | NA | CASSERGGNQPQHF
TRBJ1-1 | TRBV7-9 | NA | CASNDRGPGPISGEAFF
TRBJ2-7 | TRBV5-8 | many | CASSLPPSSGRVYEQYF
TRBJ1-5 | TRBV9 | NA | CVSSSGGNQPQHF
TRBJ1-1 | TRBV25-1 | NA | CARGLGDTEAFF
TRBJ2-5 | TRBV5-1 | many | CASSLLALSKETQYF
TRBJ2-7 | TRBV7-8 | NA | CASSLLAGVLQYF
TRBJ1-6 | TRBV12-3/TRBV12-4 | NA | CASRTGQGGNQPLHF
TRBJ2-5 | TRBV6-5 | many | CASSDDTQETQYF
TRBJ1-2 | TRBV7-3 | few | CASSSSGDYGYTF
TRBJ1-6 | TRBV11-1 | NA | CASARQGSSPLHF
TRBJ1-1 | TRBV4-3 | NA | CASSQDLATGGFTEAFF
TRBJ2-5 | TRBV19 | NA | CASSFQRGGQPQYF
TRBJ2-2 | TRBV11-3 | NA | CASSYDESGGELFF